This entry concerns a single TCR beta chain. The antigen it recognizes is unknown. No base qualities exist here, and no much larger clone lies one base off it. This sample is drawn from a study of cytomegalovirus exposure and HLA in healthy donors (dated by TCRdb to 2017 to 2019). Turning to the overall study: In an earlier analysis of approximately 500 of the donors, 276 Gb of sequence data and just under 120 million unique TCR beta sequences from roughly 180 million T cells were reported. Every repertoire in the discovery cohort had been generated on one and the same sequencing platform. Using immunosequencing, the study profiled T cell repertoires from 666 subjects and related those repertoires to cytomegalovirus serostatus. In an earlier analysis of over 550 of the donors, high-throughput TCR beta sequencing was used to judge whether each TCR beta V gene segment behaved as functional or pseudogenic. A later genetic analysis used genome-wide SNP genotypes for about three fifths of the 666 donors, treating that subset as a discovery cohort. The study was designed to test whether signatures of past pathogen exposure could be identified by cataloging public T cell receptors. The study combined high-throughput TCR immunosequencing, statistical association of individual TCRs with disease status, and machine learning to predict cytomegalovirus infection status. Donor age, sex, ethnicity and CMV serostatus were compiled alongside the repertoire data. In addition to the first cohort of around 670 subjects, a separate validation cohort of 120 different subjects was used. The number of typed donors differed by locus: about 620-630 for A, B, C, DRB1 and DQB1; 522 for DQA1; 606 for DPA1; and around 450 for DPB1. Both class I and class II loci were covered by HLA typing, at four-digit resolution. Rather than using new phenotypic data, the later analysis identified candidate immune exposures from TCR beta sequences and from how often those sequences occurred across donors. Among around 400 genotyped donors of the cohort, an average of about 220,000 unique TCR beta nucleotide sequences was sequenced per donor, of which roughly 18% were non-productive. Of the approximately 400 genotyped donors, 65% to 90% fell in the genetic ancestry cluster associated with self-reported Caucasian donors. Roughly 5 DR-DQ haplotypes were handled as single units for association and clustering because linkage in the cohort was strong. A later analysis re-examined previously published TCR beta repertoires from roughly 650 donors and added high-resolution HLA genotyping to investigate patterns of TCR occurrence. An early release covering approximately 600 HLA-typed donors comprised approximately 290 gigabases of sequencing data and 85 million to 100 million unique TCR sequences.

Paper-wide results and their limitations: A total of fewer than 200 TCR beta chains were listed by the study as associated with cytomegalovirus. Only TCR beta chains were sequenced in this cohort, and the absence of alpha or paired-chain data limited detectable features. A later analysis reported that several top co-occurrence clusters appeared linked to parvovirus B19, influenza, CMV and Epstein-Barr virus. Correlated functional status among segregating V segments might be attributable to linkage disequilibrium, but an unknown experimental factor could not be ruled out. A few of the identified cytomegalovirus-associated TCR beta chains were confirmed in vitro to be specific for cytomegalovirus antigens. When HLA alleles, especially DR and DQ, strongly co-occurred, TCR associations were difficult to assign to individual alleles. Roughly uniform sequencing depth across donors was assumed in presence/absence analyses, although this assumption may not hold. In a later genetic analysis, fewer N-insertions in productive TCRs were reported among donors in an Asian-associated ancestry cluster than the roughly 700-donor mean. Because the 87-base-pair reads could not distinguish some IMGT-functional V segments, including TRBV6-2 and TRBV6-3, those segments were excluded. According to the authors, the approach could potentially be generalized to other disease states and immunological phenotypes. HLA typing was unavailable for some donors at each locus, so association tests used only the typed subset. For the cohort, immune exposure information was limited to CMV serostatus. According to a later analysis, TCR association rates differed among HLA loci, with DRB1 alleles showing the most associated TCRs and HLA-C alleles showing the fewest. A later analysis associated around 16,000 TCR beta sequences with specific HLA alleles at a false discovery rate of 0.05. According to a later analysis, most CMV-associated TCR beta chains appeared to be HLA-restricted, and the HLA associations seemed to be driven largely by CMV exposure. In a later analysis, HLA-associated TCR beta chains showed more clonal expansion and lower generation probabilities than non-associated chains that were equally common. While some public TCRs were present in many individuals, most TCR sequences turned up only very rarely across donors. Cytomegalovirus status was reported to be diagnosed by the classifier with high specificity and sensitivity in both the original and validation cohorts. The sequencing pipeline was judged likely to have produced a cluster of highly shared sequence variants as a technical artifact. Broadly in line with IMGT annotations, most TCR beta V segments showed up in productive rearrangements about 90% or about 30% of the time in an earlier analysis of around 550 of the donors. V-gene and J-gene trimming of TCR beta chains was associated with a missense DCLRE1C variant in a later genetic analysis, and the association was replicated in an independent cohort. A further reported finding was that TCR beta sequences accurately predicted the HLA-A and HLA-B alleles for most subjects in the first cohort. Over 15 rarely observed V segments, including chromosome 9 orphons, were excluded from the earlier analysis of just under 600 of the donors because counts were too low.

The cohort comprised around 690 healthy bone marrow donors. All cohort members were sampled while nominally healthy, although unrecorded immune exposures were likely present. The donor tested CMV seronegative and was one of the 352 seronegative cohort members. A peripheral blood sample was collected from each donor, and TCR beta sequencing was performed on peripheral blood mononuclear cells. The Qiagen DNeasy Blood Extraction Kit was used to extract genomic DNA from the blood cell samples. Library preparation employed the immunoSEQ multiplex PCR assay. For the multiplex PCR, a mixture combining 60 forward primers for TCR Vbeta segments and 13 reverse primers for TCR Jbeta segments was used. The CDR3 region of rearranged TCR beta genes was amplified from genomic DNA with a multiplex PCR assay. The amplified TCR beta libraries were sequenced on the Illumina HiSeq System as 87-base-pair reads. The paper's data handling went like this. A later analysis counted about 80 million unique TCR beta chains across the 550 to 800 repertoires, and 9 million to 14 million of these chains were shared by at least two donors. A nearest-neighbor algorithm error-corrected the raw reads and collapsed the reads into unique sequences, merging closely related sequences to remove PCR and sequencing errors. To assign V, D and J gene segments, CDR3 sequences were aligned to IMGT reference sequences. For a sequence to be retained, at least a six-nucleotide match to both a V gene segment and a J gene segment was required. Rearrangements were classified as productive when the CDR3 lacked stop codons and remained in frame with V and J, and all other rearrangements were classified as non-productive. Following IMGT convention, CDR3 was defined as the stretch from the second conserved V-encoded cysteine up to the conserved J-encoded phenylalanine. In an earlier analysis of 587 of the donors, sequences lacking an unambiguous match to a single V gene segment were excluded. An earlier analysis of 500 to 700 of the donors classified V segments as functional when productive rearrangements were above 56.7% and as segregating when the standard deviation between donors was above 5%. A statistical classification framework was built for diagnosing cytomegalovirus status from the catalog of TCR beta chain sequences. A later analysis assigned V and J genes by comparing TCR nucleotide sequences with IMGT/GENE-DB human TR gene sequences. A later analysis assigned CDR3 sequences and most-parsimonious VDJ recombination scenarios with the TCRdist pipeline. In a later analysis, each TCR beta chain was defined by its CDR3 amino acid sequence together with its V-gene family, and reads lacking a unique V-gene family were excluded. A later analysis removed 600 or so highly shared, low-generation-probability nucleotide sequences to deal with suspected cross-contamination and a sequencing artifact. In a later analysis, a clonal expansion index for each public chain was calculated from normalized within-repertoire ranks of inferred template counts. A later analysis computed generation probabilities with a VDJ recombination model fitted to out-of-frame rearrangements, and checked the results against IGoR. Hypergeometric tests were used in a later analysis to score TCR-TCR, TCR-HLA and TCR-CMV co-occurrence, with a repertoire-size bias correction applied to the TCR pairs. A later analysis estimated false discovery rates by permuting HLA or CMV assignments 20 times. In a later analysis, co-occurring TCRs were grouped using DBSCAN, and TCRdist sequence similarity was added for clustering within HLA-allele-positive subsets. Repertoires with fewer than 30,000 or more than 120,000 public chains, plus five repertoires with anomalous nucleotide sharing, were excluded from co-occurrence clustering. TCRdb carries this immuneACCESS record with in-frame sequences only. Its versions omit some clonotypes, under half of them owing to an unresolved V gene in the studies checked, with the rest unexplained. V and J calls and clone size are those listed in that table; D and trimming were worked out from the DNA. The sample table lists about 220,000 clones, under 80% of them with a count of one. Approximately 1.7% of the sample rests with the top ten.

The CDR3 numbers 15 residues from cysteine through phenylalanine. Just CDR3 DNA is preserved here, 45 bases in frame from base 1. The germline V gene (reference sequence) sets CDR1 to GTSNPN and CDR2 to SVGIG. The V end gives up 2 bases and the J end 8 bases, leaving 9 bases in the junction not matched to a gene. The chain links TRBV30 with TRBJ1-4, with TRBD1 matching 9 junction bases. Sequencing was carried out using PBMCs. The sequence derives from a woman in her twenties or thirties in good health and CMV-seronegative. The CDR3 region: CAWSKTGGPGEKLFF. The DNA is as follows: TGTGCCTGGAGTAAGACAGGGGGGCCGGGAGAAAAACTGTTTTTT.